Each of the 5 T cell receptor beta chains below was sequenced from the same sample in a study of cytomegalovirus exposure and HLA in healthy donors. Method: immunoSEQ multiplex PCR; TCRdb's copy keeps in-frame clones and lacks some. The sample records about 260,000 clones, roughly 87% being singletons. The sample consisted of PBMCs. The origin of the receptors is a woman in her twenties or thirties in good health and CMV-seronegative.

The rearrangement uses TRBV11-2 and TRBJ1-5; TRBD1 might be the D (6 bases). The germline gives CDR1 SGHAT, CDR2 FQNNGV. The CDR3 spans 15 residues. V shed 1 base and J shed 5 bases, with 12 bases lying between them. DNA of the CDR3: TGTGCCAGCAGCTTAGGGGGGCCAGCGGATCAGCCCCAGCATTTT. Its translation: CASSLGGPADQPQHF.

The rearrangement links TRBV27 to TRBJ2-1; tentative D call: TRBD2 (6 bases). This CDR3 is built from 15 residues. Trimming took 5 bases from V and 4 from J, leaving 15 bases between them. Germline V gives CDR1 MNHEY, CDR2 SMNVEV (reference sequence). CDR3 loop: CASSGEAGRYNEQFF. CDR3 in DNA: TGTGCCAGCAGTGGGGAGGCGGGACGGTACAATGAGCAGTTCTTC.

This sequence joins TRBV4-1 and TRBJ2-3, with D tentatively TRBD2 (6 bases). V was clipped by 0 bases and J by 1 base, with 8 bases between them. CDR3 size: 15 residues. In germline, CDR1 is MGHRA, CDR2 YSYEKL. CDR3 sequence reads: CASSQDGGGTDTQYF. CDR3 in DNA: TGCGCCAGCAGCCAAGATGGAGGGGGCACAGATACGCAGTATTTT.

The rearrangement uses TRBV5-6 and TRBJ2-3; a possible D gene is TRBD1 (5 bases). Per the germline V gene, CDR1 is SGHDT and CDR2 is YYEEEE. CDR3 length: 16 amino acids. Between the trimmed V and J ends, which lost 4 bases and 0 bases, there was a span of 15 bases. The CDR3 DNA is TGTGCCAGCAGCAACTTGAGACAGTCTAGCACAGATACGCAGTATTTT. Its translation: CASSNLRQSSTDTQYF.

V is TRBV28 and J is TRBJ1-1, with D hard to call. The CDR3 loop spans 15 amino acids. Germline CDR1 MDHEN, CDR2 SYDVKM. Trimming stripped 7 bases from V and 1 base from J, with 16 bases between. For the CDR3, the DNA is TGTGCCAGCATCCCCCCCCCACTTGGGAACACTGAAGCTTTCTTT. Amino acids: CASIPPPLGNTEAFF. Supplemented by reference TRBV28 and TRBJ1-1, the full variable domain reads DVKVTQSSRYLVKRTGEKVFLECVQDMDHENMFWYRQDPGLGLRLIYFSYDVKMKEKGDIPEGYSVSREKKERFSLILESASTNQTSMYLCASIPPPLGNTEAFFGQGTRLTVV.